This T cell receptor (beta chain) was observed in a study of CD8 T cells in Susac syndrome. As for the study in general: At blood draw, Susac syndrome patients were therapy-naive, on corticosteroids, or on intravenous immunoglobulin alone. Whole-study findings and limits: The CD4+ T cell repertoires of Susac syndrome were found to show no clonal expansion.

Concerning this clonotype itself: Its antigen remains unknown.

This CDR3 comprises 15 residues. In germline, CDR1 is DFQATT, CDR2 SNEGSKA (reference sequence). The V and J ends lost 1 base and 0 bases, in that order; junction bases with no gene match: 3. Sequencing targeted TCR beta in blood CD8+ and CD4+ T cells. Patients having Susac syndrome satisfied recently defined diagnostic criteria for definite or probable disease. Random hexamers primed reverse transcription of roughly 0.5 to 1 ug RNA. TCRdb processed the immunoSEQ multiplex PCR reads anew with MiXCR; each CDR3 protein has one entry. Here the sample spans around 190,000 distinct CDR3 sequences, under 95% being singletons.

The V and J genes are TRBV20-1 and TRBJ1-3; 7 bases align to TRBD1. The sequenced sample consisted of CD4+ T cells from PBMCs. The TCR was taken from a human donor with Susac syndrome. The CDR3 coding sequence is TGCAGTGCTAGAGGGGGACAGAGCTCTGGAAACACCATATATTTT. Protein sequence: CSARGGQSSGNTIYF.